This TCR beta chain was documented in a study of regulatory T cells in long-lasting Graves disease. Building the TCR beta libraries relied on iRepertoire HTBI primers, and CDR3 regions underwent Arm-PCR. TCRdb re-derived calls from the multiplex PCR reads in MiXCR, one entry per CDR3 protein. Of some 220,000 distinct CDR3 sequences in the sample, around 19% are singletons; the top ten hold 12%. Study conclusions and caveats: Lower TCR diversity characterized persistent Graves' patients relative to newly diagnosed patients.

The time point was: newly diagnosed GD, antithyroid drugs for less than 3 months. RNA extracted from PBMCs served as the sequencing template. This clonotype has at least ten counts. The antigen remains undetermined. The same sample was also studied in work on T cells in Graves' hyperthyroidism and ophthalmopathy.

This sequence originates from a woman aged 25 to 39 with Graves disease. Specimen: peripheral blood mononuclear cells (PBMCs), collected at new diagnosis, from a patient treated with antithyroid drugs.

The CDR3 nucleotides are TGTGCCAGCAGCGAAGGGACAGGGGATGGAAACACCATATATTTT. Encoded protein: CASSEGTGDGNTIYF. The chain couples TRBV11-1 to TRBJ1-3, with 10 bases lining up with TRBD1. Trimming at V came to 5 bases and at J to 3 bases, leaving 4 bases not matched to a gene. The CDR3 has 15 amino acids. Germline assignment: CDR1 SGHAT and CDR2 FQDESV (reference sequence).